These T cell receptor beta chains were read from a single sample in a study of T cells in Graves' hyperthyroidism and ophthalmopathy. TCRdb called the multiplex PCR reads again in MiXCR, with one record for every CDR3 protein. Seen here are 600,000 to 700,000 distinct CDR3 sequences, 45% observed once, and the top ten hold approximately 7.2%. The sequenced material came from peripheral blood or thyroid tissue (not recorded which). All receptors derive from an adult man with Graves' disease, either hyperthyroidism or ophthalmopathy (not recorded which). CDR3s include the opening cysteine and the closing phenylalanine or tryptophan. The D gene is left open where the match is weak. Rows give clone size only sometimes, using once, few, many, or a class for an expanded clone.

v_call,clone_size,d_call,j_call,cdr3_aa,cdr3_nt
TRBV7-7,-,TRBD1,TRBJ2-7,CASRLPPTGASSYEQYF,TGTGCCAGCAGGCTACCTCCTACAGGGGCCAGCTCCTACGAGCAGTACTTC
TRBV5-4,-,-,TRBJ1-2,CASSLGRTYGYTF,TGTGCCAGCAGCTTGGGACGGACCTATGGCTACACCTTC
TRBV12-3/TRBV12-4,few,TRBD2,TRBJ2-7,CASRQTSGKSNEQYF,TGTGCCAGCAGGCAGACTAGCGGGAAGTCGAACGAGCAGTACTTC
TRBV11-2,-,TRBD1,TRBJ1-2,CAGSTGQGDGYTF,TGTGCCGGCAGCACGGGACAGGGCGATGGCTACACCTTC
TRBV5-1,-,TRBD1,TRBJ1-6,CASSLGAGGASSPLHF,TGCGCCAGCAGCTTAGGAGCAGGGGGCGCGAGTTCACCCCTCCACTTT
TRBV19,-,-,TRBJ1-5,CASGVSPRRSQPQHF,TGTGCCAGTGGGGTCTCCCCCCGGAGGTCTCAGCCCCAGCATTTT
TRBV2,many,-,TRBJ2-7,CASSAQGLNYEQYF,TGTGCCAGCAGCGCCCAAGGACTGAACTACGAGCAGTACTTC
TRBV7-2,few,-,TRBJ2-7,CASSLEAREAYEQYF,TGTGCCAGCAGCTTGGAGGCCAGGGAGGCCTACGAGCAGTACTTC
TRBV19,few,-,TRBJ1-5,CASSIWGPGQPQHF,TGTGCCAGTAGTATATGGGGTCCCGGTCAGCCCCAGCATTTT
TRBV25-1,-,-,TRBJ2-5,CASSARTQFQETQYF,TGTGCCAGCAGTGCTAGGACCCAATTCCAAGAGACCCAGTACTTC
TRBV2,few,-,TRBJ1-2,CASTEERGYYGYTF,TGTGCCAGCACCGAAGAACGGGGGTACTATGGCTACACCTTC
TRBV29-1,-,-,TRBJ1-6,CSVEPDGENF,TGCAGCGTTGAACCGGACGGAGAAAACTTT
TRBV6-5,-,-,TRBJ1-6,CASSYGRGHSPLHF,TGTGCCAGCAGTTACGGCAGGGGCCATTCACCCCTCCACTTT
TRBV20-1,few,-,TRBJ1-5,CSARSDFSNQPQHF,TGCAGTGCTAGGTCAGATTTTAGCAATCAGCCCCAGCATTTT
TRBV20-1,-,TRBD1,TRBJ1-5,CSARDRGLRNQPRHF,TGCAGTGCTAGGGACAGGGGGCTTCGCAATCAGCCCCGGCATTTT
TRBV5-4,-,TRBD1,TRBJ1-5,CASSLTGGSNSPQHF,TGTGCCAGCAGCTTGACAGGGGGAAGTAATTCACCCCAGCATTTT
TRBV25-1,-,TRBD1,TRBJ1-1,CASSEYNTGDTEAFF,TGTGCCAGCAGTGAATATAATACAGGGGACACTGAAGCTTTCTTT
TRBV5-1,-,TRBD1,TRBJ1-4,CASSQGTGSYVKLFF,TGCGCCAGCAGCCAGGGGACAGGGAGCTATGTAAAACTGTTTTTT